This T cell receptor beta chain was retrieved from a study of molecular identifiers for immune sequencing clone quantification. The overall study: Replicate runs used RNA from about 19,000 or 110,000 naive CD8 cells, which was split five ways into aliquots, and four of those aliquots were then sequenced.

TCRdb re-derived calls from the PCR reads in MiXCR, one entry per CDR3 protein. The table shows about 510,000 distinct CDR3 sequences, with about 20% occurring only once. Findings and caveats of the study: Sizes of clones that are highly expanded could be underestimated (if identical TCR molecules share a barcode).

A word on this clonotype: Its antigen is as yet unknown.

This CDR3 is built from 14 residues. V shed 4 bases and J shed 0 bases, with 10 bases lying between them. The germline CDR1 and CDR2 sequences are SGHAT and FQNNGV. Material: naive CD8+ T cells from blood, with Jurkat cell RNA spiked in. Subset given: FACS-sorted CD8+CD4-CCR7+CD45RA+ naive T cells. The chain joins TRBV11-2 to TRBJ2-7, with D tentatively TRBD2 (6 bases). This clonotype was sampled from a human donor in good health. Some libraries in this study had Jurkat cell RNA spiked in. The CDR3 region has the DNA TGTGCCAGCAGCTCCGCGGGAAACTCCTACGAGCAGTACTTC. It encodes CASSSAGNSYEQYF.